Below, 28 T cell receptor beta chains from the same sample are listed, as sequenced in a study of T cells in Graves' hyperthyroidism and ophthalmopathy. It was RNA transcripts that yielded the amplified TCR beta CDR3 regions. First-round RT-PCR with HTBI primers amplified the TCR CDR3 region. Each CDR3 protein gets one entry after TCRdb re-called the multiplex PCR reads with MiXCR. The table has 390,000 or so distinct CDR3 sequences, approximately 15% seen once. The sample consisted of blood. All receptors derive from a man aged 18 to 30 with Graves' ophthalmopathy.

This clonotype was observed at least ten times. V is TRBV7-9 and J is TRBJ2-5; tentative D call: TRBD2 (5 bases). Looked up from germline, CDR1 is SEHNR and CDR2 is FQNEAQ (reference sequence). The V and J ends lost 4 bases and 2 bases respectively, with 11 bases between them. This CDR3 contains 14 residues. CDR3 in amino acids: CASSSEVWQETQYF. The CDR3 DNA reads as TGTGCCAGCAGCTCGGAGGTGTGGCAAGAGACCCAGTACTTC.

This chain uses TRBV25-1 with TRBJ1-5; D is undetermined. Germline CDR1 and CDR2: MGHDK and SYGVNS. V was clipped by 5 bases and J by 0 bases, with 8 bases between them. The CDR3 runs 14 residues. CDR3 sequence reads: CASSQDVSNQPQHF. CDR3 in DNA: TGTGCCAGCAGTCAGGACGTTAGCAATCAGCCCCAGCATTTT.

There are many counts of this clonotype. J is TRBJ2-3 and V is TRBV6-1; D is unresolved. V lost 8 bases, J lost 1 base, and 10 bases lay in between. CDR3 length: 13 amino acids. CDR1 MNHNS and CDR2 SASEGT come from the germline V gene. The CDR3 nucleotides read TGTGCCAGCTTATCCCTGGGCACAGATACGCAGTATTTT. Encoded protein: CASLSLGTDTQYF.

J is TRBJ2-7 and V is TRBV11-2; D possibly matches TRBD1 or TRBD2 (6 bases each). Germline loops: CDR1 SGHAT, CDR2 FQNNGV. CDR3 length: 16 residues. V was trimmed by 4 bases and J by 2 bases, leaving 18 bases between them. The CDR3 DNA follows: TGTGCCAGCAGCTCGCCCCGGGGGACACCTACCTACGAGCAGTACTTC. Translating it yields CASSSPRGTPTYEQYF.

About this clonotype: Germline is not matched at one junction end, which may reflect a read error. The chain links TRBV11-3 to TRBJ2-2; no clear D gene. The germline V gene encodes CDR1 SGHNT and CDR2 YENEEA. The CDR3 is made up of 13 amino acids. The chain's CDR3 is CASSPRVTWELFF. The CDR3 nucleotides are TGTGCCAGCAGCCCACGGGTCACCTGGGAGCTGTTTTTT.

The chain employs TRBV13 and TRBJ1-1; unclear D gene. Germline assignment: CDR1 PRHDT and CDR2 FYEKMQ (reference sequence). The germline V and J ends were trimmed by 0 bases and 5 bases, with 16 bases remaining between them. The CDR3 consists of 16 residues. In DNA, the CDR3 is TGTGCCAGCAGCTTAGGCCGATACGATGGTGGTACTGAAGCTTTCTTT. This encodes CASSLGRYDGGTEAFF.

This sequence joins TRBV12-3 or TRBV12-4 and TRBJ2-5; no clear D gene. CDR3 size: 12 residues. V was pared by 3 bases and J by 5 bases, with 7 bases between. The CDR3 region has the DNA TGTGCCAGCAGTTTCCAGCCCGAGACCCAGTACTTC. This codes for CASSFQPETQYF.

There are many counts of this clonotype. The J gene is TRBJ1-4, the V gene TRBV30; 10 positions match TRBD1. The CDR3 totals 17 residues. CDR1 GTSNPN and CDR2 SVGIG come from the germline V gene (reference sequence). With V trimmed by 2 bases and J by 0 bases, 6 bases remained unmatched. The chain's CDR3 is CAWSLDRGAATNEKLFF. The DNA of the CDR3 is TGTGCCTGGAGTCTGGACAGGGGGGCTGCAACTAATGAAAAACTGTTTTTT. The whole variable domain, filled in from reference TRBV30 and TRBJ1-4, reads SQTIHQWPATLVQPVGSPLSLECTVEGTSNPNLYWYRQAAGRGLQLLFYSVGIGQISSEVPQNLSASRPQDRQFILSSKKLLLSDSGFYLCAWSLDRGAATNEKLFFGSGTQLSVL.

This clonotype came up a few times. The rearrangement uses TRBV19 and TRBJ2-5; 7 nucleotides line up with TRBD1. Germline assignment: CDR1 LNHDA and CDR2 SQIVND (reference sequence). There are 16 residues in the CDR3. V was pared by 1 base and J by 3 bases, with 8 bases of the junction left unmatched. The CDR3 nucleotides read TGTGCCAGTAGTATAGGGGTAGGGGGCGCCGAAGAGACCCAGTACTTC. It encodes CASSIGVGGAEETQYF.

This clonotype occurred many times. The genes are TRBV7-8 and TRBJ2-3; D not certain. Germline V gene sequence: CDR1 SGHVS, CDR2 FQNEAQ. Trimming stripped 2 bases from V and 1 base from J, with 7 bases between. The CDR3 has 14 residues. The CDR3 DNA follows: TGTGCCAGCAGCTTATTGACGGGCACAGATACGCAGTATTTT. Its translation is CASSLLTGTDTQYF.

This clonotype was counted at least ten times. This chain uses TRBV28 with TRBJ1-5; the D gene is possibly TRBD1 (5 bases). Germline V lookup: CDR1 MDHEN, CDR2 SYDVKM. The CDR3 runs 13 residues. Trimming left V 7 bases short and J 3 bases short, with 10 bases between. The CDR3 is CASTGAPNQPQHF. CDR3 coding DNA: TGTGCCAGCACCGGGGCGCCCAATCAGCCCCAGCATTTT.

Many counts were recorded for this clonotype. The chain carries TRBV3-1 and TRBJ1-1; weak D call: TRBD1 (5 bases). V was cut by 1 base and J by 8 bases, with 11 bases left in between. There are 13 residues in the CDR3. Germline CDR1 LGHDT, CDR2 YNNKEL (reference sequence). The CDR3 DNA reads TGTGCCAGCAGCCAAGCTGGGGCTAGGGAAGCTTTCTTT. Residues: CASSQAGAREAFF.

In its sample, this clonotype was seen many times. The V and J genes are TRBV5-8 and TRBJ2-7; 8 positions agree with TRBD1. The V gene end was trimmed by 4 bases and the J gene end by 3 bases; junction bases not matched to a gene: 6. The CDR3 runs to 14 residues. Germline CDR1 is SGHTS and CDR2 is YDEGEE. The CDR3, as DNA: TGTGCCAGCAGCATGGGACAGGTCCGCTACGAGCAGTACTTC. Its translation is CASSMGQVRYEQYF.

The chain uses TRBV5-1 and TRBJ2-2, with D tentatively TRBD2 (6 bases). The CDR3 is 16 amino acids. CDR1 SGHRS and CDR2 YFSETQ come from the germline V gene. With 0 bases removed from V and 4 bases from J, the gap between germline ends came to 13 bases. CDR3 residues: CASSLAIGSSTGELFF. The CDR3 DNA reads TGCGCCAGCAGCTTGGCTATCGGGAGCAGCACCGGGGAGCTGTTTTTT.

This clonotype was detected many times. The J gene is TRBJ1-6, the V gene TRBV11-3; D unresolved. Deletions cut 0 bases from V and 11 bases from J, with 14 bases between. The germline CDR1 and CDR2 sequences are SGHNT and YENEEA. The CDR3 sequence is 15 residues long. The CDR3 DNA is TGTGCCAGCAGCTTAGAAAGCGGATCCCGGGCACCCCTCCACTTT. The encoded protein is CASSLESGSRAPLHF.

This clonotype was seen a few times. This chain joins TRBV5-6 and TRBJ2-4; D is unclear. The CDR3 contains 17 residues. Germline loops: CDR1 SGHDT, CDR2 YYEEEE. V shed 3 bases and J shed 3 bases, with 19 bases lying between them. DNA for the CDR3: TGTGCCAGCAGCTCGGGCAAGGCCCTCTTCCTCAAAAACATTCAGTACTTC. Residues: CASSSGKALFLKNIQYF.

In this sample, this clonotype turned up many times. This chain connects TRBV27 to TRBJ2-2; D unclear. V was shortened by 4 bases and J by 7 bases, with 13 bases between the two germline ends. The CDR3 extends over 14 amino acids. CDR1 MNHEY and CDR2 SMNVEV come from the germline V gene (reference sequence). CDR3 coding DNA: TGTGCCAGCAGTTCATTAGGGTTAAGCGGGGAGCTGTTTTTT. It codes for CASSSLGLSGELFF.

This clonotype has just a few counts. Germline is not matched at one junction end, which may reflect a read error. The genes are TRBV11-2 and TRBJ2-7, with D perhaps matching TRBD2 (5 bases). The CDR3 runs to 17 residues. Germline V gene sequence: CDR1 SGHAT, CDR2 FQNNGV. DNA of the CDR3: TGTGCCAGCAGCTTAGGGCGGCGGAGCAATAAAGACTACGAGCAGTGCTTC. Amino acid sequence: CASSLGRRSNKDYEQCF. Full variable domain (rest looked up from reference TRBV11-2 and TRBJ2-7): EAGVAQSPRYKIIEKRQSVAFWCNPISGHATLYWYQQILGQGPKLLIQFQNNGVVDDSQLPKDRFSAERLKGVDSTLKIQPAKLEDSAVYLCASSLGRRSNKDYEQCFGPGTRLTVT.

The chain combines TRBV19 with TRBJ1-4; 9 bases agree with TRBD1. The germline CDR1 and CDR2 sequences are LNHDA and SQIVND (reference sequence). The CDR3 extends over 15 amino acids. V shed 7 bases, J shed 7 bases, and the junction held 10 bases outside the gene matches. The CDR3 nucleotides read TGTGCCAGTACCAGGGGGACAGGGTTGAGTGAAAAACTGTTTTTT. Translation gives CASTRGTGLSEKLFF.

Ten or more counts support this clonotype. This chain links TRBV29-1 with TRBJ1-1, with D possibly TRBD1 on 6 matching bases. Germline lookup yields CDR1 SQVTM and CDR2 ANQGSEA. CDR3 length equals 15 residues. V shed 4 bases and J shed 5 bases, with 20 bases lying between them. The CDR3 protein is CSVGPQGQWSTEAFF. The CDR3 DNA reads TGCAGCGTTGGGCCCCAGGGGCAGTGGAGTACTGAAGCTTTCTTT.

The genes are TRBV11-2 and TRBJ2-5; TRBD2 matches at 11 bases. Trimming at V came to 1 base and at J to 4 bases, leaving 5 bases not matched to a gene. From germline, CDR1 is SGHAT and CDR2 FQNNGV. CDR3 length: 16 amino acids. The CDR3 coding sequence is TGTGCCAGCAGCTTAGTAGCGGGGGGGCGTCGAGAGACCCAGTACTTC. It is translated as CASSLVAGGRRETQYF.

The chain recombines TRBV19 with TRBJ2-7; D gene unclear. V was shortened by 6 bases and J by 3 bases, with 15 bases between the two germline ends. CDR3 length: 14 amino acids. Germline V CDR1 and CDR2: LNHDA, SQIVND (reference sequence). The CDR3 region is CASRSRGRNYEQYF. DNA for the CDR3: TGTGCCAGTAGATCCCGCGGCAGAAACTACGAGCAGTACTTC.

This chain joins TRBV3-1 and TRBJ1-4, with 7 positions matching TRBD1. This CDR3 region has 15 residues. CDR1 and CDR2 (germline): LGHDT, YNNKEL (reference sequence). The J segment lost 5 bases and the V segment lost 4 bases, leaving 7 bases of the junction unmatched. CDR3: CASSPQGGGNEKLFF. The CDR3 DNA follows: TGTGCCAGCAGCCCGCAGGGAGGGGGCAATGAAAAACTGTTTTTT.

This clonotype was counted at least ten times. The rearrangement joins TRBV11-2 to TRBJ1-5; D is unresolved. In germline, CDR1 is SGHAT, CDR2 FQNNGV. The V gene lost 4 bases and the J gene lost 0 bases, with 13 bases spanning the gap. The length of the CDR3 is 16 residues. CDR3 region: CASSSRPHDSNQPQHF. The CDR3 DNA is TGTGCCAGCAGCTCCCGGCCTCACGATAGCAATCAGCCCCAGCATTTT. Full variable domain (remainder filled in from reference TRBV11-2 and TRBJ1-5): EAGVAQSPRYKIIEKRQSVAFWCNPISGHATLYWYQQILGQGPKLLIQFQNNGVVDDSQLPKDRFSAERLKGVDSTLKIQPAKLEDSAVYLCASSSRPHDSNQPQHFGDGTRLSIL.

This clonotype was seen many times. V usage is TRBV12-3 or TRBV12-4 and J usage is TRBJ2-1, with a weak D call TRBD1 (5 bases). The CDR3 consists of 13 residues. Trimming cost V 8 bases and J 2 bases, with 10 bases left between them. The CDR3 reads CASGDSTYNEQFF. The CDR3 region has the DNA TGTGCCAGCGGAGACAGCACCTACAATGAGCAGTTCTTC.

This clonotype has just a few counts. This chain links TRBV27 with TRBJ2-7; 8 bases fit TRBD1. This CDR3 has 15 residues. J was trimmed by 2 bases and V by 5 bases; bases with no gene match: 8. The germline CDR1 and CDR2 sequences are MNHEY and SMNVEV (reference sequence). In DNA form, the CDR3 reads TGTGCCAGCAGTCCGTCGGACAGGGTGACCTACGAGCAGTACTTC. This gives the protein CASSPSDRVTYEQYF.

Turning to this clonotype: A junction end diverges from the germline sequence, so it may reflect a read error. The chain carries TRBV12-3 or TRBV12-4 and TRBJ2-7, with D perhaps TRBD1 or TRBD2 (7 bases each). The CDR3 length is 15 residues. The CDR3 coding sequence is TGTGCCGGCAGTTTAGGGGCAGGGGGGGGGTACGAGCAGTACTTC. Translation: CAGSLGAGGGYEQYF.

Many counts were recorded for this clonotype. The CDR3: CASSQAGEIYNEQFF. The CDR3 DNA follows: TGTGCCTCCTCCCAGGCGGGAGAAATATACAATGAGCAGTTCTTC. This chain uses TRBV6-1 with TRBJ2-1; 7 bases are a match to TRBD2. Germline lookup yields CDR1 MNHNS and CDR2 SASEGT. Unmatched junction bases numbered 14, after V lost 11 bases and J lost 4 bases. This CDR3 contains 15 residues.